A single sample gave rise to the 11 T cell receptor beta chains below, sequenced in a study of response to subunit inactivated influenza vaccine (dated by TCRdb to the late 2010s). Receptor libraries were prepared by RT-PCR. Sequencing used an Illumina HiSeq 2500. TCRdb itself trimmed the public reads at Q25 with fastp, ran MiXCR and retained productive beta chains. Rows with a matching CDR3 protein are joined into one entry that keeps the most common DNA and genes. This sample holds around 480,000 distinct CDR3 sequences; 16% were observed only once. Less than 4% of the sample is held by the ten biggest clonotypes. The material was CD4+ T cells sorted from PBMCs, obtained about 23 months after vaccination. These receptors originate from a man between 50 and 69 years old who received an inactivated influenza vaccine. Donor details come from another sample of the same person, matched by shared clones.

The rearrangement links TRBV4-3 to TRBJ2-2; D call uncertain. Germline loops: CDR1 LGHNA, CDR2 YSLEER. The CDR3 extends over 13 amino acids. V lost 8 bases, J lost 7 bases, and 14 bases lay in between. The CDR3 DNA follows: TGCGCCAGCGCTGCCTGGGTGAGCGGGGAGCTGTTTTTT. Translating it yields CASAAWVSGELFF.

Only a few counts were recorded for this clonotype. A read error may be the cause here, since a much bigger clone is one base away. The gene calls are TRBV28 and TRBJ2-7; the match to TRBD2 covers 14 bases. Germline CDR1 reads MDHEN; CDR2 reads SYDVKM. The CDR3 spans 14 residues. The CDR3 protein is CAGRGTSGRSEQYF. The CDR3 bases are TGTGCCGGCAGAGGGACTAGCGGGAGATCCGAGCAGTACTTC.

CDR3 sequence reads: CASNTQGNTEAFF. In DNA, the CDR3 is TGTGCCAGCAACACCCAGGGGAACACTGAAGCTTTCTTT. This rearrangement joins TRBV6-6 to TRBJ1-1, with D perhaps TRBD1 (5 bases). CDR3 size: 13 residues. CDR1 and CDR2 from the germline V gene are MNHNY and SVGAGI (reference sequence). The ends were cut back, 7 bases at V and 1 base at J, with 10 bases in the middle.

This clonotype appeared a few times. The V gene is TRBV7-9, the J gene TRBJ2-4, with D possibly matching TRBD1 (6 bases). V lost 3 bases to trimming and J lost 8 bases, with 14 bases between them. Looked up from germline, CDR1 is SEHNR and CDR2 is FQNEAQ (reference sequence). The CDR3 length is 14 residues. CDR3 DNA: TGTGCCAGCAGCTTGGCAGGGGCGAAGGACATTCAGTACTTC. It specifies CASSLAGAKDIQYF. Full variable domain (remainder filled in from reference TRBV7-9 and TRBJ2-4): DTGVSQNPRHKITKRGQNVTFRCDPISEHNRLYWYRQTLGQGPEFLTYFQNEAQLEKSRLLSDRFSAERPKGSFSTLEIQRTEQGDSAMYLCASSLAGAKDIQYFGAGTRLSVL.

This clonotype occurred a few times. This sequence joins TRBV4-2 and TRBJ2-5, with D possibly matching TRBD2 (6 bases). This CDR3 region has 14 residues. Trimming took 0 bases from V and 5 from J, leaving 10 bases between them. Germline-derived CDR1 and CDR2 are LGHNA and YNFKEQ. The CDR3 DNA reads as TGTGCCAGCAGCCAAGAGGTACTAGCCGAGACCCAGTACTTC. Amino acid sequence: CASSQEVLAETQYF.

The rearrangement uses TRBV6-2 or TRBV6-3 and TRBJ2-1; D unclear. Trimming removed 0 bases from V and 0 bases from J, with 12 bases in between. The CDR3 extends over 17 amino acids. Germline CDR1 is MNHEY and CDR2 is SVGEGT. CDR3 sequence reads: CASSYSINPSSYNEQFF. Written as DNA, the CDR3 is TGTGCCAGCAGTTACTCAATAAATCCAAGCTCCTACAATGAGCAGTTCTTC.

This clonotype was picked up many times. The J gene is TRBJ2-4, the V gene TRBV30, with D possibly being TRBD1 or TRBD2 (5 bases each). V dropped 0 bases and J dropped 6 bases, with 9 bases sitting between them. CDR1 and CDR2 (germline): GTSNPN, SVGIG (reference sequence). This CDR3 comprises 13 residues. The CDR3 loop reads CAWSVRGTNIQYF. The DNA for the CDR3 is TGTGCCTGGAGTGTACGAGGGACAAACATTCAGTACTTC.

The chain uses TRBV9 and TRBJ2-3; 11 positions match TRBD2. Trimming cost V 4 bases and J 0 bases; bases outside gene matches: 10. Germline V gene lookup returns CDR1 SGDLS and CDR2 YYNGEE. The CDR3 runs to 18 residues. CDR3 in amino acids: CASSPIPASGGSTDTQYF. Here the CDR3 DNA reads TGTGCCAGCAGCCCGATCCCTGCTAGCGGGGGGAGCACAGATACGCAGTATTTT.

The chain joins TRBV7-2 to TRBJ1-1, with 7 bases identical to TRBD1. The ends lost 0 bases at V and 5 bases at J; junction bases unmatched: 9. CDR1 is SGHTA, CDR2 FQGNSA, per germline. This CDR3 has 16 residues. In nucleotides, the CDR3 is TGTGCCAGCAGCTTAGCCCCATTGACAGGGAGGACTGAAGCTTTCTTT. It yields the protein CASSLAPLTGRTEAFF. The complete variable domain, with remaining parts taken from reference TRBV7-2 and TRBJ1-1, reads GAGVSQSPSNKVTEKGKDVELRCDPISGHTALYWYRQSLGQGLEFLIYFQGNSAPDKSGLPSDRFSAERTGGSVSTLTIQRTQQEDSAVYLCASSLAPLTGRTEAFFGQGTRLTVV.

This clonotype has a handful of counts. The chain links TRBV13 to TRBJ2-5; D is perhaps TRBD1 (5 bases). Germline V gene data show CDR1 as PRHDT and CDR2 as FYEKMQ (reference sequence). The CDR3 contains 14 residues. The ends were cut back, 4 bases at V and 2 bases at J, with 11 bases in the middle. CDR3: CASSSRQTQETQYF. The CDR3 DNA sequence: TGTGCCAGCAGCTCCCGACAGACTCAAGAGACCCAGTACTTC.

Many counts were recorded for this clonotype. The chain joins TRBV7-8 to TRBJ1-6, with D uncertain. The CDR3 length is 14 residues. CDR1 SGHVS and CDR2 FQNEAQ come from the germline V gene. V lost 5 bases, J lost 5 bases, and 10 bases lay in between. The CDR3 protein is CASSEQANNSPLHF. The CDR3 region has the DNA TGTGCCAGCAGCGAGCAAGCCAATAATTCACCCCTCCACTTT. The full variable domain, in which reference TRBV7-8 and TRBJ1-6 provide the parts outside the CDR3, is GAGVSQSPRYKVAKRGQDVALRCDPISGHVSLFWYQQALGQGPEFLTYFQNEAQLDKSGLPSDRFFAERPEGSVSTLKIQRTQQEDSAVYLCASSEQANNSPLHFGNGTRLTVT.